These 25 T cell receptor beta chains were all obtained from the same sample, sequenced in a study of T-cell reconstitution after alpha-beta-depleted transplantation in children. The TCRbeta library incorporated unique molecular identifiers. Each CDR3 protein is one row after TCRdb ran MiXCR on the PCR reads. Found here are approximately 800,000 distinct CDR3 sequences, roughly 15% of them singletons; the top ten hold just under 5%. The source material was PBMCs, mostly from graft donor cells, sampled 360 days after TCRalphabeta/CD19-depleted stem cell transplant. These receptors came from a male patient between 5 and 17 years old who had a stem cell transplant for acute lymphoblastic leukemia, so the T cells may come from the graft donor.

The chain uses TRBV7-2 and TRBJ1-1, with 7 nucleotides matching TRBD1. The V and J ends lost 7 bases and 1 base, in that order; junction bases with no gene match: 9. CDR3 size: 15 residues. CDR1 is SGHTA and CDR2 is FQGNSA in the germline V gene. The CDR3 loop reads CASIKGGTGNTEAFF. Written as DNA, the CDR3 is TGTGCCAGCATCAAAGGGGGCACAGGGAACACTGAAGCTTTCTTT.

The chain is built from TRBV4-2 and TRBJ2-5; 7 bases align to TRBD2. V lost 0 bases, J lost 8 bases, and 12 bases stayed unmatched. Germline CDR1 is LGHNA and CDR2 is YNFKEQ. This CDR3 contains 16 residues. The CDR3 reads CASSQETGTMGGTQYF. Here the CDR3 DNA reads TGTGCCAGCAGCCAAGAGACCGGGACTATGGGAGGTACCCAGTACTTC.

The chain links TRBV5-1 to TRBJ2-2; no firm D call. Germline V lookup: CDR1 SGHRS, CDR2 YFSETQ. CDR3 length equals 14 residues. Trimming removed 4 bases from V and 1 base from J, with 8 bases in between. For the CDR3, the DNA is TGCGCCAGCAGCCAGCTCGGGAACACCGGGGAGCTGTTTTTT. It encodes CASSQLGNTGELFF.

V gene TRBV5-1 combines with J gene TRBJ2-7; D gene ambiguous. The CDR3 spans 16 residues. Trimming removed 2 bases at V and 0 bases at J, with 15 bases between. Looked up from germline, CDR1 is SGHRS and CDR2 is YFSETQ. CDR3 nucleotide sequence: TGCGCCAGCAGCTTTATCCAAGCAGGATCCTCCTACGAGCAGTACTTC. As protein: CASSFIQAGSSYEQYF.

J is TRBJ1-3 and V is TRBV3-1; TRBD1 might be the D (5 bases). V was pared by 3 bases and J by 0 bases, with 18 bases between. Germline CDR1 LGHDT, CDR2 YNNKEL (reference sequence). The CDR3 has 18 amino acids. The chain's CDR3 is CASSHPGTTLASGNTIYF. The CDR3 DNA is TGTGCCAGCAGCCATCCTGGGACGACGCTCGCCTCTGGAAACACCATATATTTT.

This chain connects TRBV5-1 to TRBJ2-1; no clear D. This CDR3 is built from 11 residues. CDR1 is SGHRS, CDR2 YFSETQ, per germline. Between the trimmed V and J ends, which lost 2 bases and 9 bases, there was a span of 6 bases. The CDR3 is CASSFNGEQFF. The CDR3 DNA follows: TGCGCCAGCAGCTTCAATGGTGAGCAGTTCTTC.

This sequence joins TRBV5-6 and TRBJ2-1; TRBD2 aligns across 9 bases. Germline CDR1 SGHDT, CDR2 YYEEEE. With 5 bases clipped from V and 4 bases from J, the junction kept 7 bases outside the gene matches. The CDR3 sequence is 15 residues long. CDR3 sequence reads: CASRTPGLAYNEQFF. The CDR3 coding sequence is TGTGCCAGCAGAACTCCGGGACTAGCTTACAATGAGCAGTTCTTC. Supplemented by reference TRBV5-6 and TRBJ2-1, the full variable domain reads DAGVTQSPTHLIKTRGQQVTLRCSPKSGHDTVSWYQQALGQGPQFIFQYYEEEERQRGNFPDRFSGHQFPNYSSELNVNALLLGDSALYLCASRTPGLAYNEQFFGPGTRLTVL.

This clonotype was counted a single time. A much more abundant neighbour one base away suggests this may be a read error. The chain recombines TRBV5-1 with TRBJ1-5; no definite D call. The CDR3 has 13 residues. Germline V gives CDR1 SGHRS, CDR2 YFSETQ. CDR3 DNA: TGCGCCAGCAGGCAGAATAGCAATCAGGCCCAGCATTTT. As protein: CASRQNSNQAQHF. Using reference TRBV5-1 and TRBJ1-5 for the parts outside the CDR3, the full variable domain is KAGVTQTPRYLIKTRGQQVTLSCSPISGHRSVSWYQQTPGQGLQFLFEYFSETQRNKGNFPGRFSGRQFSNSRSEMNVSTLELGDSALYLCASRQNSNQAQHFGDGTRLSIL.

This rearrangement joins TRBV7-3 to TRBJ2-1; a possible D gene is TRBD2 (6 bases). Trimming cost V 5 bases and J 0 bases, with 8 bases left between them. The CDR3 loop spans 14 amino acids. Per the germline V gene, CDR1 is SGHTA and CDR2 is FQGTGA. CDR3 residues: CASSREPSYNEQFF. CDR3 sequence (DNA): TGTGCCAGCAGCCGGGAGCCCTCCTACAATGAGCAGTTCTTC.

Here the CDR3 reads CASRPLGPGGGYTF. CDR3 nucleotides: TGTGCCAGCAGGCCTCTAGGACCGGGGGGTGGCTACACCTTC. The V gene is TRBV12-3 or TRBV12-4, the J gene TRBJ1-2; possibly TRBD1 for D (5 bases). Trimming left V 6 bases short and J 7 bases short, with 18 bases between. This CDR3 is 14 amino acids long.

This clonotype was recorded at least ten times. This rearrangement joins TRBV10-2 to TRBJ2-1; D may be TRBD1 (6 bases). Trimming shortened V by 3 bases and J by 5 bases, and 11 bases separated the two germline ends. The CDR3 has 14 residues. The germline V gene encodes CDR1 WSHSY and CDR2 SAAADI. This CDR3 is CASSEQGPHNEQFF. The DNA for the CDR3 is TGCGCCAGCAGTGAACAGGGACCTCACAATGAGCAGTTCTTC.

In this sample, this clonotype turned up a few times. This CDR3 reads CASRELPGGANSYGYTF. The CDR3 DNA reads TGTGCCAGCAGGGAACTACCAGGGGGCGCGAATTCCTATGGCTACACCTTC. The chain recombines TRBV6-1 with TRBJ1-2; TRBD1 aligns across 8 bases. Trimming at V came to 6 bases and at J to 4 bases, leaving 16 bases not matched to a gene. The CDR3 extends over 17 amino acids. Germline CDR1 is MNHNS and CDR2 is SASEGT.

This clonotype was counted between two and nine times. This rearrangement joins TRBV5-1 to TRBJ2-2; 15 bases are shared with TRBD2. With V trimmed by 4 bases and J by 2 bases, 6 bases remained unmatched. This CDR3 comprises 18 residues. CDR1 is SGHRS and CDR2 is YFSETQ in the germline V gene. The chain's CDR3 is CASSAGTSGRINTGELFF. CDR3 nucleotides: TGCGCCAGCAGCGCCGGGACTAGCGGGAGGATTAACACCGGGGAGCTGTTTTTT.

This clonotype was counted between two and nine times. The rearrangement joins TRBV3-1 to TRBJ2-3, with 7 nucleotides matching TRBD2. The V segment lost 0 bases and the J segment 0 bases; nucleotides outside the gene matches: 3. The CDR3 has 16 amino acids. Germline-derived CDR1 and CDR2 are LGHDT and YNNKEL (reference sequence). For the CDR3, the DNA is TGTGCCAGCAGCCAAGAACACGGGAGGAGCACAGATACGCAGTATTTT. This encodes CASSQEHGRSTDTQYF.

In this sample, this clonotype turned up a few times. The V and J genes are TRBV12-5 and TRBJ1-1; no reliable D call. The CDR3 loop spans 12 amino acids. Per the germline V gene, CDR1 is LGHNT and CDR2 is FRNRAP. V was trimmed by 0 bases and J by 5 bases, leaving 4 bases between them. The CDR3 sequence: CASGLVPTEAFF. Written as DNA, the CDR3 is TGTGCTAGTGGTTTGGTACCAACTGAAGCTTTCTTT.

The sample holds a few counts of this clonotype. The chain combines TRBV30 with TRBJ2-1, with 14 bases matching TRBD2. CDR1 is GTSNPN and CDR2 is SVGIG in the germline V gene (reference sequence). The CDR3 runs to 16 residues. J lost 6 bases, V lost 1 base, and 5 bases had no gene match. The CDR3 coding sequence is TGTGCCTGGAGTGAGGGACTAGCGGGGGTAGGCAATGAGCAGTTCTTC. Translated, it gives CAWSEGLAGVGNEQFF.

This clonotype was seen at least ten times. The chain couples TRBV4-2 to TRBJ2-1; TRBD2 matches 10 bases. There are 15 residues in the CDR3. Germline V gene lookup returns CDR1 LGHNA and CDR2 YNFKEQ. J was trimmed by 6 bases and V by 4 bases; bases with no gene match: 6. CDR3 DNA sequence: TGTGCCAGCAGCCCATGGACTAGCGGCGGCAATGAGCAGTTCTTC. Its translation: CASSPWTSGGNEQFF.

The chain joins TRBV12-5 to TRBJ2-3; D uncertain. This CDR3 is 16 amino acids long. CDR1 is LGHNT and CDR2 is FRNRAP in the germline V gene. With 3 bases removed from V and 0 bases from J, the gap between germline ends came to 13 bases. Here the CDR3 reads CASGFVSTLSTDTQYF. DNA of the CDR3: TGTGCTAGTGGTTTCGTGTCAACACTTAGCACAGATACGCAGTATTTT.

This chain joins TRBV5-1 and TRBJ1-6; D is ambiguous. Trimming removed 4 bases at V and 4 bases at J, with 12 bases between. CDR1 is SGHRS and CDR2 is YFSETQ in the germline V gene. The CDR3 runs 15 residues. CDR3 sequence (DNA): TGCGCCAGCAGCCCTGAGGGAGGGTATAATTCACCCCTCCACTTT. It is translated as CASSPEGGYNSPLHF. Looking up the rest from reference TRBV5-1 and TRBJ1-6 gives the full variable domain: KAGVTQTPRYLIKTRGQQVTLSCSPISGHRSVSWYQQTPGQGLQFLFEYFSETQRNKGNFPGRFSGRQFSNSRSEMNVSTLELGDSALYLCASSPEGGYNSPLHFGNGTRLTVT.

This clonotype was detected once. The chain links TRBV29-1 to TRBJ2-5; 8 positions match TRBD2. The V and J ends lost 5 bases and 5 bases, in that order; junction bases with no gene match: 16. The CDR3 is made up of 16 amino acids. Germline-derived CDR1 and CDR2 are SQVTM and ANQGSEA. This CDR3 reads CSVSAPSGRAGETQYF. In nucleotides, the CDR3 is TGCAGCGTTAGCGCCCCTTCCGGGAGGGCGGGGGAGACCCAGTACTTC. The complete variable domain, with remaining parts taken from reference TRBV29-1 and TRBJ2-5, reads SAVISQKPSRDICQRGTSLTIQCQVDSQVTMMFWYRQQPGQSLTLIATANQGSEATYESGFVIDKFPISRPNLTFSTLTVSNMSPEDSSIYLCSVSAPSGRAGETQYFGPGTRLLVL.

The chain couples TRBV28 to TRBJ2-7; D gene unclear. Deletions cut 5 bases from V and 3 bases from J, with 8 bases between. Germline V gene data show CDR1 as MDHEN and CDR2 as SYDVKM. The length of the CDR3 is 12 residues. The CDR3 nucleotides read TGTGCCAGCAGTGAGGACGGCTACGAGCAGTACTTC. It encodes CASSEDGYEQYF.

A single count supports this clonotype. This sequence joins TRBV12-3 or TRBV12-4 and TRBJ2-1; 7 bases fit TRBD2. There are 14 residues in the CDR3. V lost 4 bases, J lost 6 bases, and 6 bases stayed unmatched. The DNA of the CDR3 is TGTGCCAGCAGTTCGGGGGAGGGCCTCAATGAGCAGTTCTTC. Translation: CASSSGEGLNEQFF.

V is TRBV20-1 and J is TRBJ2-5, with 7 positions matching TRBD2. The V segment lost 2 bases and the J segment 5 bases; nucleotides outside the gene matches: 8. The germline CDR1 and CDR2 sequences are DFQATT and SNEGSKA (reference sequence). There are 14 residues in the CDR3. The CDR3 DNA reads TGCAGTGCTAGATCGCTAGCGGTCCTGGAGACCCAGTACTTC. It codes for CSARSLAVLETQYF.

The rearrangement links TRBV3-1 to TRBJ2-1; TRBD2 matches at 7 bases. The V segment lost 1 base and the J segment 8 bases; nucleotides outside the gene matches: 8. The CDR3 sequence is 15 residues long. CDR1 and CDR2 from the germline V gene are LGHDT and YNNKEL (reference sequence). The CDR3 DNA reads TGTGCCAGCAGCCAAGGACTAGCACTTAGGGATGAGCAGTTCTTC. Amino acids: CASSQGLALRDEQFF.

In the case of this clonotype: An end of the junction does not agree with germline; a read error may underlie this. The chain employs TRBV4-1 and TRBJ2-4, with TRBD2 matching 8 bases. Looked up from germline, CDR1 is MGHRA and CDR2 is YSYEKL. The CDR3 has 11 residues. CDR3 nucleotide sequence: TGCGCCAGCAGCCACCCCGGGACTAGGGTCTTC. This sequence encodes CASSHPGTRVF.